This T cell receptor (beta chain) was observed in a study of shared T cell receptors in the human thymus. The V and J ends lost 5 bases and 3 bases, in that order; junction bases with no gene match: 11. Germline loops: CDR1 LNHDA, CDR2 SQIVND (reference sequence). This CDR3 region has 18 residues. Repertoires were generated with immunoSEQ multiplex PCR, while TCRdb's copy carries only in-frame clones and drops some. The top ten clones hold about 0.01% of a sample with approximately 660,000 clones, approximately 90% of them seen once. These data are also associated with another study on human thymus T cells. From that study: The sample donors, healthy Finnish infants, were having corrective surgery for congenital heart defects. Resections that were taken during corrective heart surgery supplied the thymus tissue.

The origin of this receptor is a boy in the first two years of life with a congenital heart defect. The sequencing sample was made of thymocytes. The V gene is TRBV19, the J gene TRBJ2-2; 11 bases are a match to TRBD2. This CDR3 reads CASSPGASGRRDTGELFF. DNA of the CDR3: TGTGCCAGTAGTCCCGGAGCTAGCGGGAGGAGGGACACCGGGGAGCTGTTTTTT.